Listed here are 30 T cell receptor beta chains from one sample, sequenced in a study of tumor and adjacent non-tumor tissue in lung cancer listed by TCRdb under 2018. Libraries were made using multiplex PCR. Sequencing took place on an Illumina HiSeq 2500. Following protocols modified from ARM-PCR, the researchers constructed TCRbeta libraries through three rounds of nested PCR with primers (Table S4). The raw public reads went through TCRdb reprocessing: fastp at Q25, MiXCR clone calling, in-frame beta chains kept. A single entry per CDR3 protein holds the most common genes and DNA from its merged rows. Counted in this sample were approximately 68,000 distinct CDR3 sequences; under 80% of them appeared once. The ten top clones hold 40% to 55% of the sample. RNA was isolated from bulk unsorted tissue, and RNA quality was assessed with a NanoDrop ND-1000 and an Agilent 2100. For the normal lung samples, distant non-tumor tissue was collected more than 3 cm away from the tumor edge.

Sequenced input: distant non-tumor lung tissue. The receptors originated from a man in his fifties or sixties with non-small cell lung cancer.

As for this clonotype: Since a much larger clone is just one base distant, this may be a read error. This chain uses TRBV7-6 with TRBJ2-7; D might be TRBD1 (5 bases). V gave up 5 bases and J gave up 5 bases, with 13 bases separating them. This CDR3 contains 13 residues. Germline V gene sequence: CDR1 SGHVS, CDR2 FNYEAQ. The CDR3 reads CASSLGQSDEQYF. CDR3 sequence (DNA): TGTGCCAGCAGCCTGGGGCAGTCTGACGAGCAGTACTTC. Full variable domain (missing parts from reference TRBV7-6 and TRBJ2-7): GAGVSQSPRYKVTKRGQDVALRCDPISGHVSLYWYRQALGQGPEFLTYFNYEAQQDKSGLPNDRFSAERPEGSISTLTIQRTEQRDSAMYRCASSLGQSDEQYFGPGTRLTVT.

This clonotype appeared many times. The J gene is TRBJ1-5, the V gene TRBV19; 9 positions match TRBD1. The CDR3 sequence is 13 residues long. Trimming cost V 10 bases and J 4 bases; bases outside gene matches: 5. Germline V gives CDR1 LNHDA, CDR2 SQIVND (reference sequence). For the CDR3, the DNA is TGTGCCACCCAGGACAGGGGTAATCAGCCCCAGCATTTT. It is translated as CATQDRGNQPQHF.

This clonotype appeared a single time. The rearrangement joins TRBV4-2 to TRBJ2-5; D may be TRBD1 (6 bases). From germline, CDR1 is LGHNA and CDR2 YNFKEQ. V gave up 6 bases and J gave up 10 bases, with 30 bases separating them. CDR3 length: 17 amino acids. The CDR3 reads CASSHPRAGDRPGIQYF. The CDR3 region has the DNA TGTGCCAGCAGTCACCCAAGAGCAGGGGACCGTCCTGGGATCCAGTACTTC.

The chain links TRBV28 to TRBJ1-1; D unclear. V was shortened by 7 bases and J by 3 bases, with 15 bases between the two germline ends. This CDR3 spans 14 amino acids. CDR1 and CDR2 from the germline V gene are MDHEN and SYDVKM. The CDR3 DNA follows: TGTGCCAGCAATTTTGAGCTGGTGGACACTGAAGCTTTCTTT. It encodes CASNFELVDTEAFF.

CDR3 in amino acids: CASTSGVHEQYF. The DNA for the CDR3 is TGTGCCAGCACTTCGGGAGTCCACGAGCAGTACTTC. The genes are TRBV6-2 or TRBV6-3 and TRBJ2-7, with D maybe TRBD2 (6 bases). The CDR3 extends over 12 amino acids. Germline assignment: CDR1 MNHEY and CDR2 SVGEGT. V was cut by 7 bases and J by 5 bases, with 12 bases left in between.

Note on this clonotype: A read error is likely, as this CDR3 ends without the conserved phenylalanine or tryptophan. J is TRBJ2-1 and V is TRBV4-1; 9 bases match TRBD2. The CDR3 covers 17 residues. J gave up 8 bases and V 0 bases, and 11 bases lay outside the gene matches. Germline CDR1 is MGHRA and CDR2 is YSYEKL. The CDR3 is CASSQDRASGTIDEQFL. The CDR3 DNA reads as TGCGCCAGCAGCCAAGATCGTGCTAGCGGGACCATTGATGAGCAGTTCTTA.

The genes are TRBV14 and TRBJ1-5; D unresolved. CDR1 and CDR2 from the germline V gene are SGHDN and FVKESK. CDR3 size: 13 residues. V was shortened by 9 bases and J by 4 bases, with 13 bases between the two germline ends. In DNA, the CDR3 is TGTGCCAGAAAACAAGCCGGAAATCAGCCCCAGCATTTT. Protein: CARKQAGNQPQHF.

This clonotype was counted between two and nine times. At one boundary the junction diverges from the germline segment, which might be a read error. CDR3 sequence (DNA): TGTACCAGCAGTGGAGCGCTGAGGGGTTACGAGCAGTACTTC. Amino acids: CTSSGALRGYEQYF. The gene calls are TRBV6-1 and TRBJ2-7; D is possibly TRBD1 or TRBD2 (5 bases each). The CDR3 has 14 residues. Germline V gene lookup returns CDR1 MNHNS and CDR2 SASEGT.

Remarks on this clonotype: Germline is not matched at one junction end, which may reflect a read error. CDR3 bases: TGCGCCAGCACCCAAGGATACAATGAGCAGTACTTC. It specifies CASTQGYNEQYF. The chain combines TRBV4-1 with TRBJ2-1; D gene uncertain. The J call may be faulty, since TRBJ2-7 better matches the DNA end. Germline V gene sequence: CDR1 MGHRA, CDR2 YSYEKL. The length of the CDR3 is 12 residues.

In regard to this clonotype: A much larger clone is a single base away; this may be a read error. The chain uses TRBV28 and TRBJ1-2; no definite D call. The CDR3 consists of 12 residues. Between the trimmed V and J ends, which lost 9 bases and 5 bases, there was a span of 13 bases. Germline CDR1 MDHEN, CDR2 SYDVKM. DNA for the CDR3: TGTGCCAGAAGTCCAGAGGTGTATGGCTACACCTTC. It codes for CARSPEVYGYTF.

A remark on this clonotype: A read error may account for a junction end that differs from germline. The chain's CDR3 is CANSLPQGSGTDTQYF. Written as DNA, the CDR3 is TGTGCCAACAGCTTACCTCAGGGGAGTGGCACAGATACGCAGTATTTT. The chain carries TRBV7-9 and TRBJ2-3, with D possibly matching TRBD1 (6 bases). Germline V lookup: CDR1 SEHNR, CDR2 FQNEAQ (reference sequence). The length of the CDR3 is 16 residues.

Note on this clonotype: A read error may produce the germline difference seen at one junction end. The genes are TRBV6-6 and TRBJ2-1, with D possibly being TRBD1 or TRBD2 (6 bases each). CDR3 length: 14 residues. CDR1 MNHNY and CDR2 SVGAGI come from the germline V gene (reference sequence). As DNA, the CDR3 is TGTGCCGCAAGGGGGGAGCTCGATGGGGATGAGCAGTCCTTC. Translating it yields CAARGELDGDEQSF.

The rearrangement uses TRBV6-1 and TRBJ2-1; 7 bases are a match to TRBD1. This CDR3 contains 17 residues. From germline, CDR1 is MNHNS and CDR2 SASEGT. V lost 7 bases and J lost 6; bases outside the gene matches: 18. CDR3: CASNPRRGQANINEQFF. CDR3 bases: TGTGCCAGCAATCCTCGACGAGGACAGGCGAATATCAATGAGCAGTTCTTC.

As concerns this clonotype: Since a much larger clone is just one base distant, this may be a read error. The chain carries TRBV5-1 and TRBJ2-4, with 7 bases fitting TRBD2. V gave up 4 bases and J gave up 4 bases; unmatched junction bases: 5. The CDR3 totals 14 residues. Germline CDR1 and CDR2: SGHRS and YFSETQ. CDR3 loop: CASSIAGVKNIQYF. The CDR3 bases are TGCGCCAGCAGCATCGCGGGAGTTAAAAACATTCAGTACTTC.

Of note for this clonotype: This sequence may be a read error, since a much larger clone differs from it by one base. The J gene is TRBJ2-7, the V gene TRBV13; D ambiguous. CDR1 and CDR2 (germline): PRHDT, FYEKMQ (reference sequence). V was shortened by 3 bases and J by 0 bases, with 9 bases between the two germline ends. This CDR3 is built from 14 residues. CDR3 region: CASSFVQNSYEQYF. As DNA, the CDR3 is TGTGCCAGCAGCTTCGTTCAAAACTCCTACGAGCAGTACTTC. Using reference TRBV13 and TRBJ2-7 for the parts outside the CDR3, the full variable domain is AAGVIQSPRHLIKEKRETATLKCYPIPRHDTVYWYQQGPGQDPQFLISFYEKMQSDKGSIPDRFSAQQFSDYHSELNMSSLELGDSALYFCASSFVQNSYEQYFGPGTRLTVT.

Comments on this clonotype: A read error may be the cause here, since a much bigger clone is one base away. The J gene is TRBJ2-1, the V gene TRBV11-2; D remains ambiguous. The CDR3 contains 13 residues. Germline V lookup: CDR1 SGHAT, CDR2 FQNNGV. CDR3 nucleotide sequence: TGTGTCAGCAGATCCCAAACAAGTGCCGAGCAGTTCTTC. It codes for CVSRSQTSAEQFF.

Notes on this clonotype: The junction departs from germline at one end; a sequencing error may be responsible. The chain employs TRBV11-1 and TRBJ2-1; 9 positions agree with TRBD2. The CDR3 consists of 16 residues. The V gene's germline CDR1 is SGHAT and CDR2 FQDESV (reference sequence). CDR3 in amino acids: CASGPGARGGYNELFF. CDR3 in DNA: TGTGCCAGCGGTCCAGGGGCGCGGGGGGGATACAATGAGCTGTTCTTC.

The gene calls are TRBV6-1 and TRBJ2-7; maybe TRBD2 (5 bases). V lost 6 bases to trimming and J lost 6 bases, with 21 bases between them. The CDR3 has 15 residues. Germline V CDR1 and CDR2: MNHNS, SASEGT. The CDR3 sequence is CASREVLSLAAEQYF. The CDR3 DNA sequence: TGTGCCAGCAGGGAGGTCCTGAGTCTTGCAGCCGAGCAGTACTTC.

The table lists this clonotype with many counts. The chain combines TRBV20-1 with TRBJ2-7; 9 bases map to TRBD2. CDR3 length equals 13 residues. Germline assignment: CDR1 DFQATT and CDR2 SNEGSKA (reference sequence). V was pared by 5 bases and J by 5 bases, with 7 bases of the junction left unmatched. DNA of the CDR3: TGCAGTGCTGCGAGGACTAGCGTCCACGAGCAGTACTTC. The encoded protein is CSAARTSVHEQYF.

Only a few counts were recorded for this clonotype. It may be a read error: a sequence one base away is much more abundant. CDR3 DNA sequence: TGTGCCAGCAGCTTCACCAACAATCAGCCCCAGCATTTT. This translates into CASSFTNNQPQHF. The chain has TRBV11-2 and TRBJ1-5; D remains ambiguous. Germline CDR1 SGHAT, CDR2 FQNNGV. Between the trimmed V and J ends, which lost 3 bases and 3 bases, there was a span of 6 bases. The CDR3 covers 13 residues.

Remarks on this clonotype: This clone may be a read error of a much larger clone one base away. The V call is TRBV20-1, the J call TRBJ2-5, with 11 bases aligning to TRBD2. Germline V gene lookup returns CDR1 DFQATT and CDR2 SNEGSKA (reference sequence). This CDR3 has 16 residues. Losses at the gene ends were 0 bases for V and 6 bases for J; bases not matched to a gene: 9. The CDR3 coding sequence is TGCAGTGCTAGAGACTCTACTAGCGGGAGTATCAAGACCCAGTACTTC. Encoded protein: CSARDSTSGSIKTQYF.

By share, this clonotype ranks as medium-sized. The chain carries TRBV12-3 or TRBV12-4 and TRBJ2-1, with D perhaps TRBD1 (6 bases). This CDR3 has 14 residues. Deletions cut 2 bases from V and 9 bases from J, with 14 bases between. CDR3 sequence (DNA): TGTGCCAGCAGTTTAAGCGGTCCCAGGGGTGAGCAGTTCTTC. This sequence encodes CASSLSGPRGEQFF.

Concerning this clonotype itself: A much larger clone is a single base away; this may be a read error. The rearrangement uses TRBV7-2 and TRBJ2-1, with 14 positions matching TRBD2. The CDR3 is made up of 16 amino acids. Germline V gene sequence: CDR1 SGHTA, CDR2 FQGNSA. DNA for the CDR3: TGTGTCAGCAGCCCCGCCGGGACTAGCGGGAGTGGTGAGCAGTTCTTC. Protein: CVSSPAGTSGSGEQFF.

This sequence joins TRBV11-2 and TRBJ2-1; the D gene could be TRBD1 or TRBD2 (5 bases each). Germline assignment: CDR1 SGHAT and CDR2 FQNNGV. With 2 bases removed from V and 12 bases from J, the gap between germline ends came to 11 bases. The CDR3 extends over 12 amino acids. The CDR3 DNA sequence: TGTGCCAGCAGCTTAAATCAGGGACGGCAGTTCTTC. Protein product: CASSLNQGRQFF.

This clonotype appeared a few times. A clone one base away is much larger, so this may be a read error. The chain employs TRBV28 and TRBJ2-7, with a possible D match to TRBD2 (6 bases). The germline V gene has CDR1 MDHEN and CDR2 SYDVKM. The CDR3 contains 15 residues. With 6 bases removed from V and 4 bases from J, the gap between germline ends came to 19 bases. The CDR3 DNA is TGTGCCAGCAGCTCTCAAGAGGGACTGGAGTACGAGCAGTACTTC. This codes for CASSSQEGLEYEQYF.

This clonotype was seen repeatedly, ten times or more. The chain joins TRBV6-5 to TRBJ2-1, with D unresolved. The CDR3 has 12 amino acids. Trimming pared 2 bases from V and 8 bases from J, leaving 7 bases between. Looked up from germline, CDR1 is MNHEY and CDR2 is SVGAGI. The CDR3 DNA follows: TGTGCCAGCAGTTACGCCGGCGATGAGCAGTTCTTC. Amino acids: CASSYAGDEQFF.

V gene TRBV4-2 combines with J gene TRBJ2-1; D not resolved. V dropped 8 bases and J dropped 9 bases, with 14 bases sitting between them. This CDR3 is 12 amino acids long. Germline lookup yields CDR1 LGHNA and CDR2 YNFKEQ. The CDR3 reads CASCEDPREQFF. For the CDR3, the DNA is TGTGCCAGCTGCGAAGATCCTCGTGAGCAGTTCTTC.

This clonotype was seen at least ten times. The rearrangement links TRBV6-6 to TRBJ2-7; 8 nucleotides line up with TRBD2. V dropped 2 bases and J dropped 2; count of bases not matched to a gene: 14. Germline CDR1 is MNHNY and CDR2 is SVGAGI (reference sequence). The CDR3 has 18 residues. CDR3 in amino acids: CASSYPKVIAGRTYEQYF. The DNA for the CDR3 is TGTGCCAGCAGTTACCCAAAGGTTATAGCGGGAAGAACCTACGAGCAGTACTTC.

Notes on this clonotype: A much larger clone differs from this one at a single base, so this may be a read error. The chain carries TRBV20-1 and TRBJ2-7, with 7 positions matching TRBD2. Germline CDR1 is DFQATT and CDR2 is SNEGSKA (reference sequence). V lost 0 bases and J lost 1; bases outside the gene matches: 6. The CDR3 runs to 15 residues. The CDR3 DNA is TGCAGTGCTAGAGAAAGCGGGATAGTGTCCTACGAGCAGTACTTC. Residues: CSARESGIVSYEQYF.

CDR3 protein: CASSLGHSTEQFF. In DNA, the CDR3 is TGTGCCAGCAGTCTTGGCCACTCCACCGAGCAGTTCTTC. V usage is TRBV14 and J usage is TRBJ2-1; no definite D call. Germline CDR1 and CDR2: SGHDN and FVKESK. This CDR3 contains 13 residues. V was cut by 6 bases and J by 10 bases, with 16 bases left in between.